Below are 10 T cell receptor beta chains sequenced from a single sample in a study of cytomegalovirus exposure and HLA in healthy donors (dated by TCRdb to 2017 to 2019). The method behind the library was the immunoSEQ multiplex PCR assay. The multiplex PCR relied on a mix of 60 forward primers for TCR Vbeta segments and 13 reverse primers for TCR Jbeta segments. TCRdb obtained this table from immuneACCESS and retained in-frame rearrangements with V and J assigned. These tables miss some clones; where compared with another copy, unresolved V genes account for less than half of the shortfall, and the remainder is unexplained. Here the sample has tens of thousands of clones; 67% occur a single time. The ten top clones hold about 6.9% of the sample. The source material was PBMCs. The receptors derive from a woman aged 50 to 60 in good health and CMV-seropositive.

The chain recombines TRBV15 with TRBJ2-6; the D is unclear. The CDR3 is 16 residues long. CDR1 is LNHNV, CDR2 YYDKDF, per germline (reference sequence). With 1 base removed from V and 2 bases from J, the gap between germline ends came to 9 bases. The CDR3 nucleotides are TGTGCCACCAGCAGAGGCAGTTCCCCTGGGGCCAACGTCCTGACTTTC. Translation: CATSRGSSPGANVLTF.

V and J are TRBV7-9 and TRBJ2-7; 8 bases are shared with TRBD2. This CDR3 is 16 amino acids long. V shed 2 bases and J 6 bases; nucleotides not matched to a gene: 12. Germline V gives CDR1 SEHNR, CDR2 FQNEAQ (reference sequence). The CDR3 region has the DNA TGTGCCAGCAGCTTAAAGATCGGGGGGGCGCGTTCCGAGCAGTACTTC. Its protein product is CASSLKIGGARSEQYF.

V gene TRBV21-1 combines with J gene TRBJ2-1; TRBD1 is the table's D call, not checked against the DNA. TRBV21-1 is described as a pseudogene. There are 15 residues in the CDR3. CDR3 coding DNA: TGTGCCAGCAGCCCCCGGGACACATACTACAATGAGCAGTTCTTC. This sequence encodes CASSPRDTYYNEQFF.

The rearrangement uses TRBV7-2 and TRBJ2-3; D perhaps matches TRBD2 (5 bases). V lost 2 bases to trimming and J lost 0 bases, with 9 bases between them. The CDR3 extends over 15 amino acids. Germline V CDR1 and CDR2: SGHTA, FQGNSA. The CDR3 bases are TGTGCCAGCAGCTTACAGCGGAAGAGCACAGATACGCAGTATTTT. Its translation is CASSLQRKSTDTQYF.

This clone was counted a few times. The gene calls are TRBV9 and TRBJ1-1; maybe TRBD1 (5 bases). V lost 2 bases and J lost 1, with 9 bases in between. Germline V gene sequence: CDR1 SGDLS, CDR2 YYNGEE. The CDR3 totals 14 residues. CDR3 in amino acids: CASSVGPQNTEAFF. CDR3 nucleotide sequence: TGTGCCAGCAGCGTGGGGCCCCAGAACACTGAAGCTTTCTTT.

This clone was seen only a few times. This chain uses TRBV27 with TRBJ1-1; tentatively, D is TRBD1 (5 bases). The germline V and J ends were trimmed by 1 base and 9 bases, with 15 bases remaining between them. This CDR3 is 14 amino acids long. Germline V gene sequence: CDR1 MNHEY, CDR2 SMNVEV (reference sequence). The CDR3 spells CASSLWGSSPKAFF. CDR3 coding DNA: TGTGCCAGCAGTTTATGGGGCAGCTCGCCCAAAGCTTTCTTT.

The rearrangement uses TRBV19 and TRBJ2-5, with 8 nucleotides matching TRBD2. CDR3 length: 15 residues. CDR1 and CDR2 from the germline V gene are LNHDA and SQIVND (reference sequence). V dropped 6 bases and J dropped 3; count of bases not matched to a gene: 9. For the CDR3, the DNA is TGTGCCAGTAGCGGCCGGGGGGGGGCGAAAGAGACCCAGTACTTC. This sequence encodes CASSGRGGAKETQYF.

This chain joins TRBV5-1 and TRBJ1-1; perhaps TRBD1 as D (5 bases). Germline V gene data show CDR1 as SGHRS and CDR2 as YFSETQ. Trimming left V 0 bases short and J 6 bases short, with 12 bases between. CDR3 length: 14 residues. This CDR3 is CASSLGRGGAEAFF. As DNA, the CDR3 is TGCGCCAGCAGCTTGGGGAGGGGAGGGGCTGAAGCTTTCTTT.

The J gene is TRBJ2-1, the V gene TRBV5-1, with a possible D match to TRBD2 (6 bases). Trimming stripped 0 bases from V and 2 bases from J, with 6 bases between. The CDR3 has 14 residues. The germline V gene encodes CDR1 SGHRS and CDR2 YFSETQ. CDR3 amino acids: CASSLGLAYNEQFF. The CDR3 bases are TGCGCCAGCAGCTTGGGACTAGCCTACAATGAGCAGTTCTTC.

V is TRBV2 and J is TRBJ2-7; D is ambiguous. From germline, CDR1 is SNHLY and CDR2 FYNNEI. V shed 3 bases and J shed 0 bases, with 12 bases lying between them. This CDR3 has 15 amino acids. The CDR3 reads CASSDVVLSSYEQYF. CDR3 coding DNA: TGTGCCAGCAGTGACGTGGTTCTGAGCTCCTACGAGCAGTACTTC.